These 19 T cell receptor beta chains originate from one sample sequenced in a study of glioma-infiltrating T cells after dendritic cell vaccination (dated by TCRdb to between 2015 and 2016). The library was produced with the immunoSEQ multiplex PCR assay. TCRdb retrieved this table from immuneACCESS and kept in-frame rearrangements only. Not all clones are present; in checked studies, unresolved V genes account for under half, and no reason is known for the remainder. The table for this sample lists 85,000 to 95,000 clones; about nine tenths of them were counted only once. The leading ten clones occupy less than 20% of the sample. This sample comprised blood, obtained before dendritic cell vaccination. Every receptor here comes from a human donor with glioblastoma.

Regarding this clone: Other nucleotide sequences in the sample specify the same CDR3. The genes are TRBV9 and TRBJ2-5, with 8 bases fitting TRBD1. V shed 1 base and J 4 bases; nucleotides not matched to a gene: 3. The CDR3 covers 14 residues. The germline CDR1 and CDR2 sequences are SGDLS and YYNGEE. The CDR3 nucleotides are TGTGCCAGCAGCGTACAGGGGGCCGCAGAGACCCAGTACTTC. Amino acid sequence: CASSVQGAAETQYF.

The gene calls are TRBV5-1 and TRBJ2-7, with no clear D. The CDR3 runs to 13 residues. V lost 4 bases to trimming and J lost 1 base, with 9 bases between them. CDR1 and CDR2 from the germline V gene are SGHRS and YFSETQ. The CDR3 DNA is TGCGCCAGCAGCGGAGCCAATTCCTACGAGCAGTACTTC. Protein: CASSGANSYEQYF.

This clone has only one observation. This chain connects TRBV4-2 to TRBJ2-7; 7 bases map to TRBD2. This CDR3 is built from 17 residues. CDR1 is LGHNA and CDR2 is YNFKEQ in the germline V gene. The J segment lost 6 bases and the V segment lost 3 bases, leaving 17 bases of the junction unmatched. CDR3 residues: CASSHGRERGDPFEQYF. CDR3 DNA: TGTGCCAGCAGCCACGGAAGGGAGCGGGGAGATCCTTTCGAGCAGTACTTC.

The CDR3 loop is CASSSQGKPKYEQYF. The CDR3 bases are TGTGCCAGCAGCTCTCAGGGAAAACCTAAATACGAGCAGTACTTC. The V and J genes are TRBV7-8 and TRBJ2-7, with a weak D call TRBD1 (5 bases). The CDR3 covers 15 residues. Germline V gene lookup returns CDR1 SGHVS and CDR2 FQNEAQ. Trimming took 4 bases from V and 4 from J, leaving 17 bases between them. Complete variable domain (other parts from reference TRBV7-8 and TRBJ2-7): GAGVSQSPRYKVAKRGQDVALRCDPISGHVSLFWYQQALGQGPEFLTYFQNEAQLDKSGLPSDRFFAERPEGSVSTLKIQRTQQEDSAVYLCASSSQGKPKYEQYFGPGTRLTVT.

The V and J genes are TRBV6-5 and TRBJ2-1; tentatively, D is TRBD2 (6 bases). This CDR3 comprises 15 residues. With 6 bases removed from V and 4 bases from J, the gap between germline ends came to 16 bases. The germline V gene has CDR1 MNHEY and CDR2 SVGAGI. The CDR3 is CASRRTSLNYNEQFF. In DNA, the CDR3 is TGTGCCAGCAGGAGAACTAGCCTAAATTACAATGAGCAGTTCTTC.

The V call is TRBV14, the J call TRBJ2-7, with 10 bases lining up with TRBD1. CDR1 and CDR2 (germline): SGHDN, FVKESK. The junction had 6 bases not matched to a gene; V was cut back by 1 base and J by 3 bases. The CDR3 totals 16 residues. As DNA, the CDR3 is TGTGCCAGCAGCCAAGGGGGGACAGGGGTCGGCTACGAGCAGTACTTC. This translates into CASSQGGTGVGYEQYF.

The CDR3 bases are TGTGCCAGCAGCTTAGGCGGAGGGACTGGAAACACCATATATTTT. Translation: CASSLGGGTGNTIYF. V usage is TRBV7-9 and J usage is TRBJ1-3; D is unclear. This CDR3 spans 15 amino acids. Germline V gene data show CDR1 as SEHNR and CDR2 as FQNEAQ (reference sequence). Trimming removed 1 base at V and 2 bases at J, with 9 bases between.

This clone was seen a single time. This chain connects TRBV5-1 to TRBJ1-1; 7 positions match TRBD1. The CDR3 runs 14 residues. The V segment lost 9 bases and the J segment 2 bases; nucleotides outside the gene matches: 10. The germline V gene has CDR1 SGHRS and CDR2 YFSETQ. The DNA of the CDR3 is TGCGCCACCACAAAGACAGGGTCTAACACTGAAGCTTTCTTT. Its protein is CATTKTGSNTEAFF.

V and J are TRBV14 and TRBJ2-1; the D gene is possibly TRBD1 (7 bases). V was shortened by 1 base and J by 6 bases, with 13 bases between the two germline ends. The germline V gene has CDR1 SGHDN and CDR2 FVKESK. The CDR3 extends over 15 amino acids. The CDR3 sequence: CASSQAGGFRNEQFF. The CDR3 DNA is TGTGCCAGCAGCCAAGCAGGGGGGTTTCGCAATGAGCAGTTCTTC.

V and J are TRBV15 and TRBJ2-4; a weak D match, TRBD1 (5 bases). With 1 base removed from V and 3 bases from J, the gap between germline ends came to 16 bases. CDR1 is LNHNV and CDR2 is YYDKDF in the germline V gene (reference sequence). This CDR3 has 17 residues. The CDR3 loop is CATSRGREGTFKNIQYF. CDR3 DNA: TGTGCCACCAGCAGAGGCAGGGAAGGTACCTTCAAAAACATTCAGTACTTC. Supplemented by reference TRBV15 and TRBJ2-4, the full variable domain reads DAMVIQNPRYQVTQFGKPVTLSCSQTLNHNVMYWYQQKSSQAPKLLFHYYDKDFNNEADTPDNFQSRRPNTSFCFLDIRSPGLGDTAMYLCATSRGREGTFKNIQYFGAGTRLSVL.

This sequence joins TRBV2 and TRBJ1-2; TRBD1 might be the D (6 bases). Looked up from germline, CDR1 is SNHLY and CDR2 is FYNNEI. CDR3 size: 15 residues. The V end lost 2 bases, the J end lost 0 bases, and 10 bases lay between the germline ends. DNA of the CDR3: TGTGCCAGCAGTGAACGGGGACATCCTAACTATGGCTACACCTTC. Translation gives CASSERGHPNYGYTF.

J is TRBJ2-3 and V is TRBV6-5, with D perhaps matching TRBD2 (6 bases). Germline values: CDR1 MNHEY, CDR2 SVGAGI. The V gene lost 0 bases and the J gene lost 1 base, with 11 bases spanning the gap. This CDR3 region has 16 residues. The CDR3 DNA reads TGTGCCAGCAGTTACTCCTTAGCGGAGGGCACAGATACGCAGTATTTT. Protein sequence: CASSYSLAEGTDTQYF.

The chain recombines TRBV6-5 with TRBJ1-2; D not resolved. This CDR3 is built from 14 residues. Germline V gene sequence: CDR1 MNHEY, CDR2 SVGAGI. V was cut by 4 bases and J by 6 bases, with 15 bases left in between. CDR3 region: CASSWTLSTDGYTF. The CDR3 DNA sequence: TGTGCCAGCAGTTGGACTTTATCTACTGATGGCTACACCTTC.

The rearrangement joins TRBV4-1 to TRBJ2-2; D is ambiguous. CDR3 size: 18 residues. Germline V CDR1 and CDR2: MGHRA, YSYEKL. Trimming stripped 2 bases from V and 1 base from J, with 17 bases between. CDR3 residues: CASSQIGTTRRNTGELFF. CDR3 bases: TGCGCCAGCAGCCAAATCGGAACTACACGGAGGAACACCGGGGAGCTGTTTTTT.

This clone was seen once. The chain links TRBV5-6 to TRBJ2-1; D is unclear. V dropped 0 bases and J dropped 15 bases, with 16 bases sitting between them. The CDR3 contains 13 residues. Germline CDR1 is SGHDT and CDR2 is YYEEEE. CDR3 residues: CASSLGLTVYLFF. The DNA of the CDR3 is TGTGCCAGCAGCTTGGGGCTCACAGTCTACCTGTTCTTC.

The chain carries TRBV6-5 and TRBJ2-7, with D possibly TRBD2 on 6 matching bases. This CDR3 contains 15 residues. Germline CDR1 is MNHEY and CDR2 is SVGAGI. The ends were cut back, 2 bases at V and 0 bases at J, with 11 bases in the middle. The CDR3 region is CASSYLAGSSYEQYF. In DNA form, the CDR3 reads TGTGCCAGCAGTTACCTCGCGGGGAGCTCCTACGAGCAGTACTTC.

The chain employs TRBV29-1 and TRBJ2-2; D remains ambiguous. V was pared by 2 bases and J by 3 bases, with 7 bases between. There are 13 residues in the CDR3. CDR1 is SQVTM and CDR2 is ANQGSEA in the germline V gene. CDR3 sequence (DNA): TGCAGCGTTGAACCAGGCGACACCGGGGAGCTGTTTTTT. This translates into CSVEPGDTGELFF.

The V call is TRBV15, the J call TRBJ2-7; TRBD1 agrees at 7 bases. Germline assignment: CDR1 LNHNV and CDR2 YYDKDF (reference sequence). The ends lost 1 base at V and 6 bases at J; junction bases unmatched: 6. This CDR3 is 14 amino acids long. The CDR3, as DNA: TGTGCCACCAGCAGAGCCAGACAGGGCACCGAGCAGTACTTC. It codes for CATSRARQGTEQYF.

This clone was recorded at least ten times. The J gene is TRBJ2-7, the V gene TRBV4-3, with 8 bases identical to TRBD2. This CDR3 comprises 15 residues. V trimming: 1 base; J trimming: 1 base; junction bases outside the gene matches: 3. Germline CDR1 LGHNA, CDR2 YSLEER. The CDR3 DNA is TGCGCCAGCAGCCAAGCAGCGGGGGAGTCCTACGAGCAGTACTTC. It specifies CASSQAAGESYEQYF.